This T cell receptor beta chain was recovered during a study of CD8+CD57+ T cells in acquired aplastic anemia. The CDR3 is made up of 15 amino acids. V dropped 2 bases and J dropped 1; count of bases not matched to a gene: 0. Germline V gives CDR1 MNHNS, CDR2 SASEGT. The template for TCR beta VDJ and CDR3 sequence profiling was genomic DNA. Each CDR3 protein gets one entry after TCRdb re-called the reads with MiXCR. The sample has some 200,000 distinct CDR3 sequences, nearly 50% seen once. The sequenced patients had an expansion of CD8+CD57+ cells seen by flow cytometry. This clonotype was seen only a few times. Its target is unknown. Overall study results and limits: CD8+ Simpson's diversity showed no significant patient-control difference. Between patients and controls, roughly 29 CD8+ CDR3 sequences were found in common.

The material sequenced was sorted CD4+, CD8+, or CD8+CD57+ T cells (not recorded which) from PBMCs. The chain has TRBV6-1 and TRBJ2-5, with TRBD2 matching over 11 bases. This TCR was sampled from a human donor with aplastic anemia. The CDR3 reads CASSETSGSQETQYF. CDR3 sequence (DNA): TGTGCCAGCAGTGAAACTAGCGGGAGCCAAGAGACCCAGTACTTC.